A single sample gave rise to the 26 T cell receptor beta chains below, sequenced in a study of CD8+CD57+ T cells in acquired aplastic anemia. Genomic DNA served as template for TCR beta VDJ and CDR3 profiling. MiXCR, applied by TCRdb to the reads, yields one record per CDR3 protein. The repertoire includes 400,000 to 500,000 distinct CDR3 sequences, approximately 70% of them detected once, and under 5% sits in the top ten. Sequenced material: sorted CD4+, CD8+, or CD8+CD57+ T cells (not recorded which) from PBMCs. These receptors came from a human donor in good health, serving as a control.

The chain links TRBV29-1 to TRBJ1-1; D possibly corresponds to TRBD1 (5 bases). Germline V CDR1 and CDR2: SQVTM, ANQGSEA. Deletions cut 3 bases from V and 7 bases from J, with 18 bases between. The CDR3 length is 14 residues. CDR3 bases: TGCAGCGTTGATAGAACAGGCGTAGACAATGAAGCTTTCTTT. This codes for CSVDRTGVDNEAFF.

On this clonotype: Mismatch with germline at one junction end may stem from a read error. V usage is TRBV9 and J usage is TRBJ2-3; 7 positions match TRBD2. CDR1 and CDR2 (germline): SGDLS, YYNGEE. This CDR3 is 16 amino acids long. Here the CDR3 reads CAISVGRAGRTDTQYF. The CDR3 DNA sequence: TGTGCCATCAGCGTAGGCCGAGCGGGGAGGACAGATACGCAGTATTTT.

The chain couples TRBV7-2 to TRBJ2-3; D may match TRBD1 or TRBD2 (5 bases each). The V and J ends lost 4 bases and 3 bases respectively, with 17 bases between them. The CDR3 has 16 residues. CDR1 and CDR2 (germline): SGHTA, FQGNSA. DNA of the CDR3: TGTGCCAGCAGCTCCCACGGGGCGACAGAGACAGATACGCAGTATTTT. It is translated as CASSSHGATETDTQYF.

This clonotype occurred a few times. A much larger clone lies one base from this, so it may be a read error. The rearrangement links TRBV10-3 to TRBJ2-3, with 9 positions matching TRBD1. Germline assignment: CDR1 ENHRY and CDR2 SYGVKD. The CDR3 is made up of 12 amino acids. CDR3 loop: CASSERDRALIF. Written as DNA, the CDR3 is TGTGCCAGCAGTGAACGGGACAGGGCCCTAATTTTT.

Only a few counts were recorded for this clonotype. One end of the junction is discordant with germline, which a read error may explain. This rearrangement joins TRBV19 to TRBJ1-4; 10 bases line up with TRBD1. Germline V gene lookup returns CDR1 LNHDA and CDR2 SQIVND (reference sequence). This CDR3 has 10 residues. The DNA for the CDR3 is TGTGCCAGTAGTAAGGGACAGGGGTTCTTT. This encodes CASSKGQGFF.

In the case of this clonotype: A junction boundary mismatches the germline segment, possibly from a read error. This sequence joins TRBV19 and TRBJ2-3, with TRBD2 identical over 10 bases. In germline, CDR1 is LNHDA, CDR2 SQIVND (reference sequence). The CDR3 is 16 residues long. The chain's CDR3 is CASSIALAGVADTQYF. The CDR3 DNA is TGCGCCAGCAGCATAGCGCTAGCGGGGGTCGCAGATACGCAGTATTTT.

The chain employs TRBV4-3 and TRBJ2-5; possibly TRBD1 or TRBD2 for D (5 bases each). V dropped 6 bases and J dropped 4 bases, with 21 bases sitting between them. The germline V gene encodes CDR1 LGHNA and CDR2 YSLEER. The CDR3 is made up of 16 amino acids. CDR3 nucleotides: TGCGCCAGCAGTGACTCCGAAGGGACGGTGGGAGAGACCCAGTACTTC. Translation gives CASSDSEGTVGETQYF.

This chain uses TRBV20-1 with TRBJ1-5; maybe TRBD1 (5 bases). The germline V gene has CDR1 DFQATT and CDR2 SNEGSKA (reference sequence). The CDR3 runs 15 residues. V was clipped by 4 bases and J by 4 bases, with 17 bases between them. The chain's CDR3 is CSAKQELGTNQPQHF. In DNA form, the CDR3 reads TGCAGTGCTAAACAGGAACTCGGGACGAATCAGCCCCAGCATTTT.

Note on this clonotype: It is unclear where the CDR3 begins or ends on the DNA, so no DNA is shown, and the CDR3 is as TCRdb lists it. This chain links TRBV7-2 with TRBJ1-1. The CDR3 length equals 16 residues, ends included. From germline, CDR1 is SGHTA and CDR2 FQGNSA. The CDR3 spells CASSGGTDGEQYFAFF.

The rearrangement joins TRBV2 to TRBJ1-6; D remains ambiguous. Looked up from germline, CDR1 is SNHLY and CDR2 is FYNNEI. This CDR3 contains 15 residues. Between the trimmed V and J ends, which lost 3 bases and 8 bases, there was a span of 14 bases. CDR3 region: CASSDRPANYSPLHF. The CDR3 nucleotides read TGTGCCAGCAGTGATAGGCCGGCTAATTATTCACCCCTCCACTTT.

In the case of this clonotype: One junction end does not reproduce the germline sequence, and a read error may be involved. The V call is TRBV6-6, the J call TRBJ2-1, with TRBD1 matching 7 bases. The CDR3 runs to 14 residues. The germline gives CDR1 MNHNY, CDR2 SVGAGI (reference sequence). The DNA of the CDR3 is TGTGCCATCAGTCTATTGGGACAGTTAAATGAGCAGTTCTTC. Amino acid sequence: CAISLLGQLNEQFF.

The CDR3 spells CSARDGSGYTF. CDR3 bases: TGCAGTGCTAGAGATGGGAGCGGCTACACCTTC. J is TRBJ1-2 and V is TRBV20-1; D call uncertain. V was pared by 0 bases and J by 8 bases, with 7 bases between. CDR3 length: 11 residues. CDR1 DFQATT and CDR2 SNEGSKA come from the germline V gene (reference sequence).

As concerns this clonotype: Since the CDR3 does not end with the conserved phenylalanine or tryptophan, this likely comes from a read error. The CDR3 region has the DNA TGTGCCAGCAGCTTGCAGGCGAAGGAGCAAGCTTTCCTT. Its translation: CASSLQAKEQAFL. The genes are TRBV5-5 and TRBJ1-1; D unresolved. Germline V gives CDR1 SGHKS, CDR2 YYEKEE (reference sequence). V was pared by 1 base and J by 9 bases, with 13 bases between. CDR3 length equals 13 residues.

The gene calls are TRBV19 and TRBJ2-5; D is uncertain. Deletions cut 3 bases from V and 2 bases from J, with 13 bases between. Germline values: CDR1 LNHDA, CDR2 SQIVND (reference sequence). The CDR3 has 15 amino acids. CDR3 coding DNA: TGTGCCAGTAGTATCCGCCTCCGGCAGCAAGAGACCCAGTACTTC. Translated: CASSIRLRQQETQYF.

The V gene is TRBV9, the J gene TRBJ1-2, with 7 bases aligning to TRBD1. This CDR3 has 15 residues. V gave up 1 base and J gave up 9 bases; unmatched junction bases: 12. Germline V CDR1 and CDR2: SGDLS, YYNGEE. Written as DNA, the CDR3 is TGTGCCAGCAGCGTAACAGGGGCAGCCGGTTACAGCTACACCTTC. Translated, it gives CASSVTGAAGYSYTF.

This chain uses TRBV5-1 with TRBJ1-2, with D possibly being TRBD1 (6 bases). V shed 7 bases and J shed 6 bases, with 22 bases lying between them. There are 15 residues in the CDR3. Germline V CDR1 and CDR2: SGHRS, YFSETQ. CDR3 bases: TGCGCCAGCCGCGTGGTGGGGGGCGTCTTGAATGGCTACACCTTC. This gives the protein CASRVVGGVLNGYTF.

This chain uses TRBV29-1 with TRBJ1-1; tentatively, D is TRBD1 (6 bases). The ends were cut back, 6 bases at V and 8 bases at J, with 13 bases in the middle. The CDR3 totals 11 residues. Germline V gene sequence: CDR1 SQVTM, CDR2 ANQGSEA. The CDR3 sequence: CSVARTEEAFF. The CDR3 region has the DNA TGCAGCGTGGCCCGGACAGAAGAAGCTTTCTTT.

The gene calls are TRBV5-1 and TRBJ1-4; TRBD1 matches 8 bases. This CDR3 region has 14 residues. Germline trimming cut 4 bases from V and 2 bases from J; bases unmatched to any gene: 1. CDR1 and CDR2 from the germline V gene are SGHRS and YFSETQ. The CDR3 coding sequence is TGCGCCAGCAGCCCAGGGGGCACTAATGAAAAACTGTTTTTT. Residues: CASSPGGTNEKLFF.

V usage is TRBV15 and J usage is TRBJ2-7; TRBD1 agrees at 9 bases. The CDR3 consists of 16 residues. Trimming cost V 0 bases and J 3 bases; bases outside gene matches: 6. Germline lookup yields CDR1 LNHNV and CDR2 YYDKDF (reference sequence). CDR3 in amino acids: CATSRDAGQGLYEQYF. The DNA of the CDR3 is TGTGCCACCAGCAGAGATGCGGGACAGGGCCTCTACGAGCAGTACTTC.

This clonotype was seen a handful of times. The chain uses TRBV5-1 and TRBJ2-3; D remains unclear. Germline V gene lookup returns CDR1 SGHRS and CDR2 YFSETQ. The CDR3 totals 16 residues. V lost 0 bases, J lost 0 bases, and 11 bases lay in between. CDR3: CASSLALGESTDTQYF. The DNA for the CDR3 is TGCGCCAGCAGCTTGGCCCTTGGGGAAAGCACAGATACGCAGTATTTT.

About this clonotype: One junction end disagrees with the germline gene, perhaps due to a read error. The chain recombines TRBV7-3 with TRBJ1-6, with D hard to call. Germline CDR1 SGHTA, CDR2 FQGTGA. The CDR3 loop spans 14 amino acids. The chain's CDR3 is CASSLREQHSPLHF. The DNA of the CDR3 is TGTGCCAGCAGCTTAAGGGAGCAGCACTCACCCCTCCATTTT. Complete variable domain (other parts from reference TRBV7-3 and TRBJ1-6): GAGVSQTPSNKVTEKGKYVELRCDPISGHTALYWYRQSLGQGPEFLIYFQGTGAADDSGLPNDRFFAVRPEGSVSTLKIQRTERGDSAVYLCASSLREQHSPLHFGNGTRLTVT.

A note on this clonotype: Lacking the conserved final phenylalanine or tryptophan, this CDR3 likely reflects a read error. The limits of the CDR3 on the DNA are not certain, so only TCRdb's listed CDR3 is given. V gene TRBV7-9 combines with J gene TRBJ2-5. The germline V gene encodes CDR1 SEHNR and CDR2 FQNEAQ (reference sequence). The CDR3 totals 13 residues, both ends included. CDR3 loop: CASSGTVSSIHEQ.

V usage is TRBV7-9 and J usage is TRBJ1-1; tentatively, D is TRBD1 (6 bases). From germline, CDR1 is SEHNR and CDR2 FQNEAQ (reference sequence). This CDR3 spans 13 amino acids. Between the trimmed V and J ends, which lost 4 bases and 4 bases, there was a span of 10 bases. In nucleotides, the CDR3 is TGTGCCAGCAGCTCGATGGGGGCCACTGAAGCTTTCTTT. It specifies CASSSMGATEAFF.

The V and J genes are TRBV20-1 and TRBJ2-7; D gene ambiguous. The CDR3 is 13 residues long. The V gene lost 6 bases and the J gene lost 8 bases, with 20 bases spanning the gap. CDR1 is DFQATT, CDR2 SNEGSKA, per germline (reference sequence). CDR3 nucleotides: TGCAGTGCGCCCCAGGCTAGTAAATACAAGCAGTACTTC. Encoded protein: CSAPQASKYKQYF.

J is TRBJ1-6 and V is TRBV2; TRBD1 matches 8 bases. CDR1 and CDR2 (germline): SNHLY, FYNNEI. V lost 7 bases, J lost 9 bases, and 11 bases stayed unmatched. This CDR3 is built from 15 residues. The CDR3 reads CASMEAGGLISPLHF. The CDR3 DNA reads as TGTGCCAGCATGGAGGCAGGGGGCTTGATTTCACCCCTCCACTTT.

Note on this clonotype: At one end the junction does not follow the germline gene, possibly because of a read error. The chain joins TRBV25-1 to TRBJ1-4; possibly TRBD1 for D (6 bases). The germline V gene encodes CDR1 MGHDK and CDR2 SYGVNS. The CDR3 runs to 15 residues. CDR3 amino acids: CASSSKGGINEELFF. CDR3 bases: TGTGCCAGTAGTTCAAAGGGGGGAATTAATGAAGAACTGTTTTTT.